This T cell receptor (beta chain) was captured by sequencing in a study of T cells in Graves' hyperthyroidism and ophthalmopathy. Across the study: Peripheral blood draws took place at initial diagnosis, ahead of any treatment.

Hyperthyroidism in the patients, aged 18 to 65, was newly diagnosed and under 2 months in duration. Whole-study findings and limits: The model predicted ophthalmopathy a median roughly six months before onset. Blood also held most thyroid clonotypes expanded beyond 0.001.

The sample holds a few counts of this clonotype. Its antigen is as yet unknown. Germline V gene data show CDR1 as LNHNV and CDR2 as YYDKDF (reference sequence). This CDR3 has 14 amino acids. V shed 0 bases and J shed 4 bases, with 9 bases lying between them. Amplification targeted TCR beta CDR3 regions from RNA transcripts. An initial round of RT-PCR targeting the TCR CDR3 relied on the HTBI primer set. MiXCR was run by TCRdb on the multiplex PCR reads, yielding one entry per CDR3 protein. In the table there are roughly 420,000 distinct CDR3 sequences, less than 20% of which are singletons. The sequenced material came from blood. The chain combines TRBV15 with TRBJ1-2; D ambiguous. This receptor was obtained from a woman between 18 and 29 years old with Graves' hyperthyroidism. Written as DNA, the CDR3 is TGTGCCACCAGCAGAGATAGCGGATCCTATGGCTACACCTTC. It specifies CATSRDSGSYGYTF.